The 26 T cell receptor beta chains below come from one sample, sequenced in a study of OX40 agonist ivuxolimab in advanced cancers. The method behind the library was the immunoSEQ multiplex PCR assay. This is the immuneACCESS table as TCRdb keeps it, with only in-frame sequences that have V and J called. A part of the clones is gone; compared with another copy, unresolved V genes explain less than half, and the rest is unexplained. The sample table shows about 53,000 clones, and nearly 80% are seen once. The ten largest make up around 2.3% of the sample. Sequences were derived from CD4+ or CD8+ T cells sorted from blood, sampled in a trial of the OX40 agonist ivuxolimab. Receptors were obtained from an adult with an advanced solid tumor such as melanoma, head and neck, liver or kidney cancer.

This chain uses TRBV5-1 with TRBJ2-5; 8 bases align to TRBD2. V shed 6 bases, J shed 5 bases, and the junction held 6 bases outside the gene matches. Germline V lookup: CDR1 SGHRS, CDR2 YFSETQ. The CDR3 loop spans 13 amino acids. CDR3 sequence reads: CASTRERGETQYF. CDR3 DNA sequence: TGCGCCAGCACCCGGGAGCGGGGGGAGACCCAGTACTTC.

V usage is TRBV7-2 and J usage is TRBJ1-1; 8 positions match TRBD1. After removal of 5 bases from V and 4 bases from J, the junction contained 6 bases not matched to a gene. This CDR3 is built from 14 residues. CDR1 is SGHTA, CDR2 FQGNSA, per germline. CDR3 nucleotide sequence: TGTGCCAGCAGCGGACAGGGCGGAGGCACTGAAGCTTTCTTT. As protein: CASSGQGGGTEAFF. Variable domain in full (rest from reference TRBV7-2 and TRBJ1-1): GAGVSQSPSNKVTEKGKDVELRCDPISGHTALYWYRQSLGQGLEFLIYFQGNSAPDKSGLPSDRFSAERTGGSVSTLTIQRTQQEDSAVYLCASSGQGGGTEAFFGQGTRLTVV.

The chain has TRBV7-2 and TRBJ1-2; D gene ambiguous. Trimming cost V 1 base and J 4 bases, with 10 bases left between them. The CDR3 loop spans 14 amino acids. Germline V CDR1 and CDR2: SGHTA, FQGNSA. The CDR3 DNA follows: TGTGCCAGCAGCTTAGAGGGCAGACCCTATGGCTACACCTTC. Protein: CASSLEGRPYGYTF.

This clone is medium-sized within its sample. This chain joins TRBV30 and TRBJ1-2; D not resolved. This CDR3 has 15 residues. V lost 2 bases and J 1 base, leaving 14 bases between the germline ends. CDR1 and CDR2 (germline): GTSNPN, SVGIG (reference sequence). CDR3 in amino acids: CAWSKGSTINYGYTF. The DNA for the CDR3 is TGTGCCTGGAGTAAAGGTTCGACCATTAACTATGGCTACACCTTC.

The gene calls are TRBV4-1 and TRBJ2-7, with D unresolved. CDR1 is MGHRA and CDR2 is YSYEKL in the germline V gene. The CDR3 has 15 residues. V lost 1 base and J lost 3, with 13 bases in between. The DNA of the CDR3 is TGCGCCAGCAGCCAAGTGCCGGTAAAGAGCTACGAGCAGTACTTC. It yields the protein CASSQVPVKSYEQYF.

The chain has TRBV5-5 and TRBJ2-2; either TRBD1 or TRBD2 may fit D (6 bases each). Germline values: CDR1 SGHKS, CDR2 YYEKEE (reference sequence). V lost 0 bases to trimming and J lost 3 bases, with 12 bases between them. This CDR3 is built from 16 residues. The DNA for the CDR3 is TGTGCCAGCAGCTTGGGAGGAGGGGGTGACACCGGGGAGCTGTTTTTT. Its translation: CASSLGGGGDTGELFF.

A single count supports this clone. The chain is built from TRBV10-1 and TRBJ2-2, with TRBD1 as a possible D gene (6 bases). The germline gives CDR1 WNHNN, CDR2 SYGVQD (reference sequence). V lost 8 bases, J lost 3 bases, and 10 bases lay in between. This CDR3 spans 13 amino acids. The chain's CDR3 is CASGQRDTGELFF. CDR3 sequence (DNA): TGCGCCAGCGGACAGCGAGACACCGGGGAGCTGTTTTTT.

J is TRBJ1-1 and V is TRBV30; D is unclear. V lost 2 bases and J lost 2, with 9 bases in between. Germline V gene lookup returns CDR1 GTSNPN and CDR2 SVGIG (reference sequence). The CDR3 sequence is 13 residues long. The chain's CDR3 is CAWSRARNTEAFF. The DNA of the CDR3 is TGTGCCTGGAGTAGGGCCAGAAACACTGAAGCTTTCTTT. The whole variable domain, filled in from reference TRBV30 and TRBJ1-1, reads SQTIHQWPATLVQPVGSPLSLECTVEGTSNPNLYWYRQAAGRGLQLLFYSVGIGQISSEVPQNLSASRPQDRQFILSSKKLLLSDSGFYLCAWSRARNTEAFFGQGTRLTVV.

The genes are TRBV5-1 and TRBJ2-6, with a possible D match to TRBD1 (6 bases). The CDR3 consists of 16 residues. The V end lost 2 bases, the J end lost 3 bases, and 12 bases lay between the germline ends. The germline V gene has CDR1 SGHRS and CDR2 YFSETQ. This chain's CDR3 is CASSFMGARGANVLTF. In DNA form, the CDR3 reads TGCGCCAGCAGCTTCATGGGGGCGCGTGGGGCCAACGTCCTGACTTTC.

This chain links TRBV2 with TRBJ2-5; D tentatively reads TRBD1 or TRBD2 (6 bases each). Trimming removed 7 bases at V and 5 bases at J, with 14 bases between. Germline CDR1 is SNHLY and CDR2 is FYNNEI. The CDR3 is 13 residues long. CDR3 sequence (DNA): TGTGCCAGCACGGGGGACATACGGGAGACCCAGTACTTC. Translating it yields CASTGDIRETQYF.

This chain links TRBV6-6 with TRBJ2-1; no reliable D call. Trimming removed 6 bases from V and 0 bases from J, with 12 bases in between. Germline V gene lookup returns CDR1 MNHNY and CDR2 SVGAGI (reference sequence). This CDR3 region has 15 residues. The CDR3 protein is CASSRGYFSYNEQFF. The CDR3 DNA follows: TGTGCCAGCAGCCGCGGCTATTTCTCCTACAATGAGCAGTTCTTC.

The CDR3 region has the DNA TGCGCCAGCAGCTTGGACAGGACCCAAGAGACCCAGTACTTC. It specifies CASSLDRTQETQYF. J is TRBJ2-5 and V is TRBV5-1, with D perhaps matching TRBD1 (5 bases). The CDR3 is made up of 14 amino acids. V lost 0 bases and J lost 1, with 7 bases in between. Germline CDR1 SGHRS, CDR2 YFSETQ. The whole variable domain, filled in from reference TRBV5-1 and TRBJ2-5, reads KAGVTQTPRYLIKTRGQQVTLSCSPISGHRSVSWYQQTPGQGLQFLFEYFSETQRNKGNFPGRFSGRQFSNSRSEMNVSTLELGDSALYLCASSLDRTQETQYFGPGTRLLVL.

J is TRBJ2-1 and V is TRBV11-2, with D possibly TRBD1 on 5 matching bases. CDR1 and CDR2 from the germline V gene are SGHAT and FQNNGV. The V end lost 1 base, the J end lost 7 bases, and 14 bases lay between the germline ends. The CDR3 runs to 15 residues. The CDR3: CASSLAAGFGNEQFF. Here the CDR3 DNA reads TGTGCCAGCAGCTTAGCCGCAGGGTTTGGGAATGAGCAGTTCTTC.

The chain links TRBV5-4 to TRBJ1-3; D not resolved. V was shortened by 4 bases and J by 9 bases, with 14 bases between the two germline ends. CDR3 length: 13 amino acids. The germline V gene has CDR1 SGHNT and CDR2 YYREEE (reference sequence). The CDR3 nucleotides read TGTGCCAGCAGCCCCACCCGGCAAGGCACCATATATTTT. Translated, it gives CASSPTRQGTIYF.

The V call is TRBV7-2, the J call TRBJ2-7, with D perhaps matching TRBD1 (6 bases). The CDR3 has 14 residues. In germline, CDR1 is SGHTA, CDR2 FQGNSA. Trimming took 7 bases from V and 7 from J, leaving 20 bases between them. CDR3 bases: TGTGCCAGCACCGGACAGCCCTCATCCGGAGAGCAGTACTTC. It encodes CASTGQPSSGEQYF.

The rearrangement links TRBV7-6 to TRBJ1-2; unclear D gene. This CDR3 is built from 14 residues. V shed 5 bases and J shed 6 bases, with 16 bases lying between them. Per germline, CDR1 SGHVS and CDR2 FNYEAQ. CDR3 nucleotides: TGTGCCAGCAGCAGCGCCCGGGGAAGCGATGGCTACACCTTC. This codes for CASSSARGSDGYTF.

This clone was observed a few times. The chain is built from TRBV15 and TRBJ1-2; D possibly corresponds to TRBD1 (6 bases). Germline V gene data show CDR1 as LNHNV and CDR2 as YYDKDF (reference sequence). There are 12 residues in the CDR3. V gave up 1 base and J gave up 8 bases, with 8 bases separating them. CDR3 nucleotides: TGTGCCACCAGCAGAGGGGGGGGCGGCTACACCTTC. This codes for CATSRGGGGYTF. Variable domain in full (rest from reference TRBV15 and TRBJ1-2): DAMVIQNPRYQVTQFGKPVTLSCSQTLNHNVMYWYQQKSSQAPKLLFHYYDKDFNNEADTPDNFQSRRPNTSFCFLDIRSPGLGDTAMYLCATSRGGGGYTFGSGTRLTVV.

The chain carries TRBV18 and TRBJ1-1; D not certain. The germline gives CDR1 KGHSH, CDR2 LQKENI. Trimming stripped 5 bases from V and 5 bases from J, with 12 bases between. The CDR3 extends over 13 amino acids. CDR3 amino acids: CASSGVRRTEAFF. The CDR3 region has the DNA TGTGCCAGCTCAGGGGTAAGGCGAACTGAAGCTTTCTTT.

The CDR3, as DNA: TGCGCCAGCAGCTTGACTTCTAGCGGGACCCCAGATACGCAGTATTTT. It is translated as CASSLTSSGTPDTQYF. The chain has TRBV5-1 and TRBJ2-3; TRBD2 matches at 9 bases. J was trimmed by 4 bases and V by 1 base; bases with no gene match: 7. The CDR3 length is 16 residues. The germline V gene has CDR1 SGHRS and CDR2 YFSETQ.

The CDR3 loop is CASSPTSGRAHEQFF. CDR3 sequence (DNA): TGTGCCAGCAGTCCCACTAGCGGGAGGGCCCATGAGCAGTTCTTC. The V gene is TRBV28, the J gene TRBJ2-1, with 13 bases fitting TRBD2. V lost 5 bases, J lost 8 bases, and 6 bases stayed unmatched. Germline assignment: CDR1 MDHEN and CDR2 SYDVKM. The CDR3 extends over 15 amino acids.

The V call is TRBV19, the J call TRBJ1-1, with D tentatively TRBD1 (6 bases). The germline V gene has CDR1 LNHDA and CDR2 SQIVND (reference sequence). This CDR3 contains 16 residues. Trimming took off 2 bases at V and 1 base at J, with 14 bases between the two ends. For the CDR3, the DNA is TGTGCCAGTAGTATAAGGCCGTCGGACAGGAACACTGAAGCTTTCTTT. As protein: CASSIRPSDRNTEAFF. The entire variable domain, with the rest obtained from reference TRBV19 and TRBJ1-1, is as follows: DGGITQSPKYLFRKEGQNVTLSCEQNLNHDAMYWYRQDPGQGLRLIYYSQIVNDFQKGDIAEGYSVSREKKESFPLTVTSAQKNPTAFYLCASSIRPSDRNTEAFFGQGTRLTVV.

The J gene is TRBJ1-5, the V gene TRBV27; D is uncertain. There are 15 residues in the CDR3. From germline, CDR1 is MNHEY and CDR2 SMNVEV (reference sequence). V was trimmed by 5 bases and J by 3 bases, leaving 14 bases between them. This CDR3 reads CASSPRTASNQPQHF. In nucleotides, the CDR3 is TGTGCCAGCAGTCCCCGGACGGCGTCCAATCAGCCCCAGCATTTT.

The chain employs TRBV11-3 and TRBJ2-1; tentative D call: TRBD2 (6 bases). CDR1 and CDR2 from the germline V gene are SGHNT and YENEEA. Between the trimmed V and J ends, which lost 5 bases and 9 bases, there was a span of 11 bases. This CDR3 has 12 amino acids. CDR3 loop: CASSTLGGEQFF. The CDR3, as DNA: TGTGCCAGCAGCACCCTGGGGGGTGAGCAGTTCTTC. The entire variable domain, with the rest obtained from reference TRBV11-3 and TRBJ2-1, is as follows: EAGVVQSPRYKIIEKKQPVAFWCNPISGHNTLYWYLQNLGQGPELLIRYENEEAVDDSQLPKDRFSAERLKGVDSTLKIQPAELGDSAVYLCASSTLGGEQFFGPGTRLTVL.

The chain carries TRBV19 and TRBJ2-3, with a possible D match to TRBD1 (5 bases). Trimming removed 3 bases from V and 0 bases from J, with 10 bases in between. Germline-derived CDR1 and CDR2 are LNHDA and SQIVND (reference sequence). The CDR3 extends over 15 amino acids. CDR3 protein: CASSISQGSTDTQYF. CDR3 coding DNA: TGTGCCAGTAGTATCTCCCAGGGTAGCACAGATACGCAGTATTTT.

This clone was detected a few times. The gene calls are TRBV6-6 and TRBJ1-3; possibly TRBD1 for D (6 bases). The CDR3 runs to 11 residues. The V end lost 10 bases, the J end lost 14 bases, and 18 bases lay between the germline ends. Germline CDR1 reads MNHNY; CDR2 reads SVGAGI (reference sequence). The CDR3 nucleotides are TGTGCCACCAAGGGGGAGAGGGAAGTATATTTT. It translates to CATKGEREVYF.

A few counts support this clone. In DNA form, the CDR3 reads TGTGCCAGCAGCTTGGCGGACAGGCGTTTGTCAAAACTGTTTTTT. Residues: CASSLADRRLSKLFF. The chain couples TRBV7-2 to TRBJ1-4; 7 bases fit TRBD1. This CDR3 comprises 15 residues. V lost 3 bases and J lost 10; bases outside the gene matches: 11. In germline, CDR1 is SGHTA, CDR2 FQGNSA.